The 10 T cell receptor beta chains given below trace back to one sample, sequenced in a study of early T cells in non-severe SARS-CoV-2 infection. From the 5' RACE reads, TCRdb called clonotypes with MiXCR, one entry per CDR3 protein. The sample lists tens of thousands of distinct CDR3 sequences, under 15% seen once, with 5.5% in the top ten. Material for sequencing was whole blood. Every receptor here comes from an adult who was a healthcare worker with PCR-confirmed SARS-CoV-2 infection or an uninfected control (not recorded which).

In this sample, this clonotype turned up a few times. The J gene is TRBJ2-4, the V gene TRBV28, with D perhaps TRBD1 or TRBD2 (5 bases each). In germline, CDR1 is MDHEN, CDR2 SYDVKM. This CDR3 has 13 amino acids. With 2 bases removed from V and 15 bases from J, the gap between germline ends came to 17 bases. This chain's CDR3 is CASSLRGPEGLYF. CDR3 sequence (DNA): TGTGCCAGCAGTTTAAGGGGTCCTGAAGGACTGTACTTC.

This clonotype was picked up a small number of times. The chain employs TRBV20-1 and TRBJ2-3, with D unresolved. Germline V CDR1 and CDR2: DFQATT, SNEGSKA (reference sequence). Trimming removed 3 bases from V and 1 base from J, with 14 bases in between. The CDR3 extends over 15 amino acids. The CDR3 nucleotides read TGCAGTGCTAGCGGTATCGCCCTCCGCACAGATACGCAGTATTTT. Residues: CSASGIALRTDTQYF.

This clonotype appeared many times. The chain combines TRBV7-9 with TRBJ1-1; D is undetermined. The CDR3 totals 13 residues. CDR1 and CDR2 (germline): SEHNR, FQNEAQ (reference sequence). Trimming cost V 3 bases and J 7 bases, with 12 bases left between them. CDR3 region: CASSLPPASEAFF. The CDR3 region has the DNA TGTGCCAGCAGCTTGCCCCCAGCTAGTGAAGCTTTCTTT.

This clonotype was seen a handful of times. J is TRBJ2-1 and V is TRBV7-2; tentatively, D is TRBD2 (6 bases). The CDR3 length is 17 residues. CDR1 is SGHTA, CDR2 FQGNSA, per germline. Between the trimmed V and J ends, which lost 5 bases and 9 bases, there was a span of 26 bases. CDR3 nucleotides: TGTGCCAGCAGCACCCAAAGTGGAGCGGGTGGGCATTTTGAGCAGTTCTTC. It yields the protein CASSTQSGAGGHFEQFF.

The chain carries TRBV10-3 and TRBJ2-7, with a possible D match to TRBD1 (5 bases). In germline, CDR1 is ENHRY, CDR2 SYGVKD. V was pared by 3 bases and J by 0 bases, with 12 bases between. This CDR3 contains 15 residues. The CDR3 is CAISEGVSNSYEQYF. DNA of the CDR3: TGTGCCATCAGTGAAGGGGTTTCAAACTCCTACGAGCAGTACTTC.

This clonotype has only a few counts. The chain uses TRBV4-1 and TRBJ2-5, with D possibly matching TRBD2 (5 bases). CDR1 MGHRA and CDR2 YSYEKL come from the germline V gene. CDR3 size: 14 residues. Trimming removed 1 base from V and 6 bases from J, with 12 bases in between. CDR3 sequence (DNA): TGCGCCAGCAGCCAAGGCGGAGGCTCGCAGACCCAGTACTTC. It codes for CASSQGGGSQTQYF.

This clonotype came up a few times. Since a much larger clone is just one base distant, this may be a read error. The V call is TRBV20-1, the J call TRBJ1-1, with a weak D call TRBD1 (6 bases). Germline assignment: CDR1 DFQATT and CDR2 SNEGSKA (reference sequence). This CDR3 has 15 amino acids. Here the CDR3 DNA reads TGCAGTGCTAGAGCGCAGACAGGACCGAACACTGAAGTTTTCTTT. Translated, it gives CSARAQTGPNTEVFF.

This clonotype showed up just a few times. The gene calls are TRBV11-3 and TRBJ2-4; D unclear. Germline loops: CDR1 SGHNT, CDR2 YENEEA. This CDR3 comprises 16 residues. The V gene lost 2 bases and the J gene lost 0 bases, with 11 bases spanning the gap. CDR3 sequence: CASSLSGSVAKNIQYF. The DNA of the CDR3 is TGTGCCAGCAGCTTATCGGGCAGCGTAGCCAAAAACATTCAGTACTTC.

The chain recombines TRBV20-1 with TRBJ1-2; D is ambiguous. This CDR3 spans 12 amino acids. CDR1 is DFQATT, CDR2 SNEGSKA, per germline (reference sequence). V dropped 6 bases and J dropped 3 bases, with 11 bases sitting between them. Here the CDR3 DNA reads TGCAGTGCGGGCAGTCAGCACTATGGCTACACCTTC. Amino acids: CSAGSQHYGYTF.

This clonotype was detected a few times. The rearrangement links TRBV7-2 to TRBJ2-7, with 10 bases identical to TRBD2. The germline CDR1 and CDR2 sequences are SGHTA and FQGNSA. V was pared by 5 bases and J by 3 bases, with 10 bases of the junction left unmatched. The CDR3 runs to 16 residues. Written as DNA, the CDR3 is TGTGCCAGCAGCCCTAGCCGACTAGCGGGTGTCTACGAGCAGTACTTC. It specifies CASSPSRLAGVYEQYF. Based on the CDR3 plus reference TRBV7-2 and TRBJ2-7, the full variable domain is GAGVSQSPSNKVTEKGKDVELRCDPISGHTALYWYRQSLGQGLEFLIYFQGNSAPDKSGLPSDRFSAERTGGSVSTLTIQRTQQEDSAVYLCASSPSRLAGVYEQYFGPGTRLTVT.